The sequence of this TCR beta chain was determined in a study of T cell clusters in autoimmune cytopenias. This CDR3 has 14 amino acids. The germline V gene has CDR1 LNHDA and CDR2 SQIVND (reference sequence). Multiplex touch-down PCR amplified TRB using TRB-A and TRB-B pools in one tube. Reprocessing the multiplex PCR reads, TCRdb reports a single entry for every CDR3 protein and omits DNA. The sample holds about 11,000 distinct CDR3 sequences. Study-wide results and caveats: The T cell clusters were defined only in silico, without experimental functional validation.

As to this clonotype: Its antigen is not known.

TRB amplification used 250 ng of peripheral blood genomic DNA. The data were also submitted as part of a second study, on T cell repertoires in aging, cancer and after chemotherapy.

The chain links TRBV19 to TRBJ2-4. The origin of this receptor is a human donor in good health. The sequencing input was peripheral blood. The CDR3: CASSVQIAKNIQYF.